Listed here are 7 T cell receptor beta chains from one sample, sequenced in a study of cytomegalovirus exposure and HLA in healthy donors. The PCR employed 60 Vbeta primers together with 13 Jbeta primers. TCRdb keeps only in-frame clones here, not all; method: immunoSEQ multiplex PCR. This sample yields fewer than 250,000 clones, of which roughly 80% are seen a single time; around 15% belongs to the top ten. Sequenced material: PBMCs. Every receptor here comes from a man between 40 and 49 years old in good health and CMV-seronegative.

The V call is TRBV7-9, the J call TRBJ2-7, with no clear D. Trimming cost V 1 base and J 5 bases, with 21 bases left between them. The CDR3 covers 17 residues. Germline V gene sequence: CDR1 SEHNR, CDR2 FQNEAQ (reference sequence). Written as DNA, the CDR3 is TGTGCCAGCAGCTTAGGTCTGCGACACCCTGGAACCGACGAGCAGTACTTC. This sequence encodes CASSLGLRHPGTDEQYF.

As DNA, the CDR3 is TGTGCCAGCAGCCTCAGGACAGGGGGCTTGAACACTGAAGCTTTCTTT. Translated: CASSLRTGGLNTEAFF. The chain joins TRBV5-6 to TRBJ1-1, with TRBD1 matching 11 bases. The J segment lost 0 bases and the V segment lost 4 bases, leaving 5 bases of the junction unmatched. CDR1 and CDR2 (germline): SGHDT, YYEEEE. This CDR3 region has 16 residues.

The rearrangement links TRBV7-2 to TRBJ1-3; possibly TRBD1 for D (5 bases). The CDR3 is made up of 14 amino acids. V lost 5 bases and J lost 1, with 9 bases in between. Germline V gene sequence: CDR1 SGHTA, CDR2 FQGNSA. CDR3 amino acids: CASSRPGSGNTIYF. CDR3 bases: TGTGCCAGCAGCCGACCAGGGTCTGGAAACACCATATATTTT.

The chain combines TRBV27 with TRBJ2-7; 10 bases are shared with TRBD2. Losses at the gene ends were 6 bases for V and 2 bases for J; bases not matched to a gene: 1. Germline values: CDR1 MNHEY, CDR2 SMNVEV (reference sequence). This CDR3 comprises 13 residues. This CDR3 is CASRAGGAYEQYF. CDR3 in DNA: TGTGCCAGCAGAGCGGGAGGGGCCTACGAGCAGTACTTC.

The chain combines TRBV7-3 with TRBJ1-4, with D possibly being TRBD1 (5 bases). Germline CDR1 SGHTA, CDR2 FQGTGA. The CDR3 length is 16 residues. V lost 1 base to trimming and J lost 0 bases, with 9 bases between them. This chain's CDR3 is CASSLMGPTTNEKLFF. The CDR3 nucleotides are TGTGCCAGCAGCTTAATGGGGCCCACAACTAATGAAAAACTGTTTTTT.

The rearrangement joins TRBV6-6 to TRBJ2-3, with TRBD2 matching over 8 bases. Germline CDR1 is MNHNY and CDR2 is SVGAGI (reference sequence). After removal of 0 bases from V and 2 bases from J, the junction contained 4 bases not matched to a gene. The CDR3 length is 16 residues. CDR3 nucleotides: TGTGCCAGCAGTTACTCGACTAGCGCTTCCACAGATACGCAGTATTTT. This translates into CASSYSTSASTDTQYF.

This clone was observed a single time. The genes are TRBV11-2 and TRBJ2-7; TRBD1 agrees at 11 bases. Germline values: CDR1 SGHAT, CDR2 FQNNGV. The CDR3 consists of 12 residues. J lost 11 bases, V lost 1 base, and 1 base had no gene match. The CDR3 coding sequence is TGTGCCAGCAGCTTAGGGGACAGGGGGGAGTACTTC. Translation gives CASSLGDRGEYF.